This TCR beta chain was sequenced in a study of molecular identifiers for immune sequencing clone quantification. Using its own MiXCR run on the PCR reads, TCRdb lists one record per CDR3 protein. The profile covers 300,000 to 400,000 distinct CDR3 sequences, with about a fifth appearing a single time and 0.75% to 0.85% taken by the ten largest. The CDR3 sequence is 14 residues long. Trimming took 8 bases from V and 5 from J; bases not matched to a gene: 12. Per the germline V gene, CDR1 is ENHRY and CDR2 is SYGVKD. This clonotype has only a few counts. The antigen remains unidentified. Broader study findings: Clones above 20 RNA copies contained over 99% of effector molecules but under 1% of naive ones.

The TCR comes from a human donor in good health. Some libraries in this study had Jurkat cell RNA spiked in. Input material: naive CD8+ T cells from blood, with Jurkat cell RNA spiked in. Stated subset: FACS-sorted CD8+CD4-CCR7+CD45RA+ naive T cells. This chain connects TRBV10-3 to TRBJ2-7; 7 bases align to TRBD1. CDR3 coding DNA: TGTGCCATCTCTACCGGGACAGAGCAGGACGAGCAGTACTTC. It encodes CAISTGTEQDEQYF.